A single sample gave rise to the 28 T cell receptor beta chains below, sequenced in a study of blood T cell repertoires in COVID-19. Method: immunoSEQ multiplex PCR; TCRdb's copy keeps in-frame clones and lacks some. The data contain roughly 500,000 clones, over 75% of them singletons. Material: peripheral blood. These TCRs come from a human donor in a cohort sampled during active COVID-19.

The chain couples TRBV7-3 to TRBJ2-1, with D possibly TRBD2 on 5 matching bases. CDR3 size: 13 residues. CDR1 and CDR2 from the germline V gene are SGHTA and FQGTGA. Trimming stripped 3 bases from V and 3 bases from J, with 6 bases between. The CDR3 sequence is CASSFGVYNEQFF. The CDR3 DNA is TGTGCCAGCAGCTTCGGGGTCTACAATGAGCAGTTCTTC.

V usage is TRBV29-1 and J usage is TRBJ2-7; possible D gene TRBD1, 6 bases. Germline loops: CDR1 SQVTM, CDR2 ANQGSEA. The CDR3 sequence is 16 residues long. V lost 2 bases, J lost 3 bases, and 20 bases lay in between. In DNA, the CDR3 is TGCAGCGTTGAAAAAATGGCCGGTCGCAGGGGCTACGAGCAGTACTTC. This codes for CSVEKMAGRRGYEQYF.

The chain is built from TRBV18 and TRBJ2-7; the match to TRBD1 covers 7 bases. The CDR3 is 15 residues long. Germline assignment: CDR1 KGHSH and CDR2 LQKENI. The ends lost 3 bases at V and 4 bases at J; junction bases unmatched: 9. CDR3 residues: CASSPTRDSLYEQYF. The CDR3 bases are TGTGCCAGCTCACCCACACGGGACAGCCTTTACGAGCAGTACTTC.

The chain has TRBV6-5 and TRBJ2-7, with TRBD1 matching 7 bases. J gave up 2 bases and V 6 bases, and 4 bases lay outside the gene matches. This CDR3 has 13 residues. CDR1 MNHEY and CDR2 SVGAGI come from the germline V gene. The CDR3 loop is CASSRGQPYEQYF. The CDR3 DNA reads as TGTGCCAGCAGCCGGGGACAGCCCTACGAGCAGTACTTC.

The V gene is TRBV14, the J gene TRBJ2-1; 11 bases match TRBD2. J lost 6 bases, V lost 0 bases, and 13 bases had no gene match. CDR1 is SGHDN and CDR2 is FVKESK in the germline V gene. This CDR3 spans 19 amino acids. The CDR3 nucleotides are TGTGCCAGCAGCCAAGATCAAGGGTTAGCGGGAGGGAGGGGCAATGAGCAGTTCTTC. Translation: CASSQDQGLAGGRGNEQFF.

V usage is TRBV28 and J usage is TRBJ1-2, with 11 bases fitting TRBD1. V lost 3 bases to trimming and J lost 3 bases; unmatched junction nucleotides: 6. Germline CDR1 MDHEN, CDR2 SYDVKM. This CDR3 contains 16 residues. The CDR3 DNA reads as TGTGCCAGCAGTTTTGGGACAGGGGGGCCCTACTATGGCTACACCTTC. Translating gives CASSFGTGGPYYGYTF.

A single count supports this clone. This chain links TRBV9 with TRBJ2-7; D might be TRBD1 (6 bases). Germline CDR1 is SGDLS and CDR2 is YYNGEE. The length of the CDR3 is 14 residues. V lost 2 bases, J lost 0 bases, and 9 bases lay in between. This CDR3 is CASSVGHFSYEQYF. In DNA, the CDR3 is TGTGCCAGCAGCGTGGGACATTTCTCCTACGAGCAGTACTTC.

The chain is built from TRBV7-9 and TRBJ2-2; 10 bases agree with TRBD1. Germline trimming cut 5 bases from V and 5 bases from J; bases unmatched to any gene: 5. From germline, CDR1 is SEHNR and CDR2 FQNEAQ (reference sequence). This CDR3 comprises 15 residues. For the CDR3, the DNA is TGTGCCAGCAGCGGGAGGACAGGGGGGACCGGGGAGCTGTTTTTT. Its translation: CASSGRTGGTGELFF.

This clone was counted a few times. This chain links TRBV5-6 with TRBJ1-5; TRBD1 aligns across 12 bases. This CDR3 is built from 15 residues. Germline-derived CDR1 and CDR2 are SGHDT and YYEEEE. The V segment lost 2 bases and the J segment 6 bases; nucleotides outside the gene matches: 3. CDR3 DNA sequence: TGTGCCAGCAGCTTAGGGACAGGGGGCGGTCAGCCCCAGCATTTT. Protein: CASSLGTGGGQPQHF.

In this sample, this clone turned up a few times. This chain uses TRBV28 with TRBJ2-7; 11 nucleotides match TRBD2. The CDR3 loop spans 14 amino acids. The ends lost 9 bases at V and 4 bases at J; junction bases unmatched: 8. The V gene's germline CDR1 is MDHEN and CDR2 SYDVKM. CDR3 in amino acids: CASAETSGMYEQYF. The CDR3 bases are TGTGCCAGTGCAGAGACTAGCGGGATGTACGAGCAGTACTTC.

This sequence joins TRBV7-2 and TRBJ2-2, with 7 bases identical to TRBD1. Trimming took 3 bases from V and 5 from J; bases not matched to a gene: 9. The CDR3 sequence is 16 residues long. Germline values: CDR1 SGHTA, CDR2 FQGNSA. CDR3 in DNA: TGTGCCAGCAGCTTCACACCGACAGGGCCGACCGGGGAGCTGTTTTTT. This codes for CASSFTPTGPTGELFF.

The DNA for the CDR3 is TGCGCCAGAAATTCCAAGGACACCATTCACGAGCAGTACTTC. Its translation: CARNSKDTIHEQYF. The chain uses TRBV23-1 and TRBJ2-7; weak D call: TRBD1 (5 bases). TRBV23-1 counts as an open reading frame of uncertain function. V was cut by 9 bases and J by 5 bases, with 20 bases left in between. CDR3 length equals 14 residues.

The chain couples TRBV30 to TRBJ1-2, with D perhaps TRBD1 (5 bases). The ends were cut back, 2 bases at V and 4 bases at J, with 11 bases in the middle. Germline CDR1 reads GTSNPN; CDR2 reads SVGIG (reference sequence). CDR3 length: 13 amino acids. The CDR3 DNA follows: TGTGCCTGGAGTAGGGGCAAATCCTATGGCTACACCTTC. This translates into CAWSRGKSYGYTF.

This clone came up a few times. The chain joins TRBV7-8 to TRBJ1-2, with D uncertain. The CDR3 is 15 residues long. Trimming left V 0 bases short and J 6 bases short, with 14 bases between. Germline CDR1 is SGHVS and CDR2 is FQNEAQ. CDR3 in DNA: TGTGCCAGCAGCTTAGCGGGAGTAGTCTGGAATGGCTACACCTTC. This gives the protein CASSLAGVVWNGYTF. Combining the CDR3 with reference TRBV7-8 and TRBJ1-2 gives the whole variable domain GAGVSQSPRYKVAKRGQDVALRCDPISGHVSLFWYQQALGQGPEFLTYFQNEAQLDKSGLPSDRFFAERPEGSVSTLKIQRTQQEDSAVYLCASSLAGVVWNGYTFGSGTRLTVV.

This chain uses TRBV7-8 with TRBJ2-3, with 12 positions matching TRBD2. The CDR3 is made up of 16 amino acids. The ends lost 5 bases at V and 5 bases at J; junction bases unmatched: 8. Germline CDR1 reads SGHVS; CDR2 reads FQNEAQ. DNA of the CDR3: TGTGCCAGCAGCGGGCTAGCGGGAGGGCAAGGAGATACGCAGTATTTT. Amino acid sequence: CASSGLAGGQGDTQYF.

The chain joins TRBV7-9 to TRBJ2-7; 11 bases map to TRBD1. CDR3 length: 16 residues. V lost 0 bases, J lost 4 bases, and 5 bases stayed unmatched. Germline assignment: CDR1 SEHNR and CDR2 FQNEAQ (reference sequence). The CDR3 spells CASSLARDRGAYEQYF. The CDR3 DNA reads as TGTGCCAGCAGCTTAGCGCGGGACAGGGGGGCGTACGAGCAGTACTTC.

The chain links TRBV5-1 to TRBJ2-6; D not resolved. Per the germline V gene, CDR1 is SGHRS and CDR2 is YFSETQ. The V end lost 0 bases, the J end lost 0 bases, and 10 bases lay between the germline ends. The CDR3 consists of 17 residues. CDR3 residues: CASSLVALYSGANVLTF. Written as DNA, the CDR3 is TGCGCCAGCAGCTTGGTCGCGCTATACTCTGGGGCCAACGTCCTGACTTTC.

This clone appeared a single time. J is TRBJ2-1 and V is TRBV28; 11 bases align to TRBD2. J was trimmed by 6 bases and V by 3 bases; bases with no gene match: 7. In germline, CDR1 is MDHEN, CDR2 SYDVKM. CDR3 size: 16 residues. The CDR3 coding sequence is TGTGCCAGCAGTTTGTTAGCGGGAGGGCCGGGCAATGAGCAGTTCTTC. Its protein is CASSLLAGGPGNEQFF.

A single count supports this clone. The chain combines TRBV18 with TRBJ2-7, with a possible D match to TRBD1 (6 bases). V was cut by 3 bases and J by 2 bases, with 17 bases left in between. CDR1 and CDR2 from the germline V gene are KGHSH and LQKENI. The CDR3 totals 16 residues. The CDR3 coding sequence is TGTGCCAGCTCACCGGGGTTCTCACAGGGAACCTACGAGCAGTACTTC. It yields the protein CASSPGFSQGTYEQYF.

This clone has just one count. CDR3 amino acids: CASSSGNNEKLFF. The DNA of the CDR3 is TGTGCCAGCAGTTCCGGGAATAATGAAAAACTGTTTTTT. V usage is TRBV6-5 and J usage is TRBJ1-4; D is unresolved. The germline gives CDR1 MNHEY, CDR2 SVGAGI. This CDR3 region has 13 residues. Trimming pared 4 bases from V and 4 bases from J, leaving 7 bases between.

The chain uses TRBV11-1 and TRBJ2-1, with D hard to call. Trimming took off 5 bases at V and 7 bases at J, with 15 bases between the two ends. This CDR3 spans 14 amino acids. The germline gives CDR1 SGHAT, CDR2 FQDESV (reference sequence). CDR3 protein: CASSPVWAENEQFF. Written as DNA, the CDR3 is TGTGCCAGCAGCCCCGTGTGGGCTGAGAATGAGCAGTTCTTC.

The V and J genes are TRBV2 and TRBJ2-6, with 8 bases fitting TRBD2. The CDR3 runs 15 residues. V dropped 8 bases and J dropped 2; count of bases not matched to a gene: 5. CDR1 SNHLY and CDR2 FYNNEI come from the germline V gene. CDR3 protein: CASGGAGAGANVLTF. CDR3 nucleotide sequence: TGTGCCAGCGGCGGAGCGGGGGCTGGGGCCAACGTCCTGACTTTC.

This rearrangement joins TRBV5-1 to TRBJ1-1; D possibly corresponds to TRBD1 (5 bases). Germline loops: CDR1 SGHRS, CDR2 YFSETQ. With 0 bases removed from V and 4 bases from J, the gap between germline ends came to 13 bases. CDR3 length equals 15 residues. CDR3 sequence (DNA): TGCGCCAGCAGCTTGGAGACGGTGGGGGGCACTGAAGCTTTCTTT. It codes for CASSLETVGGTEAFF. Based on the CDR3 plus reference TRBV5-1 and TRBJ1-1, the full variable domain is KAGVTQTPRYLIKTRGQQVTLSCSPISGHRSVSWYQQTPGQGLQFLFEYFSETQRNKGNFPGRFSGRQFSNSRSEMNVSTLELGDSALYLCASSLETVGGTEAFFGQGTRLTVV.

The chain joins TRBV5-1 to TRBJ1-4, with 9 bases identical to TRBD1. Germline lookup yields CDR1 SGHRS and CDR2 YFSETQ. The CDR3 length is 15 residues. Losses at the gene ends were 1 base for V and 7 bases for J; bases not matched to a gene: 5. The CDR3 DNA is TGCGCCAGCAGCTTGTTCGGGACAGGGCCTGAAAAACTGTTTTTT. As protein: CASSLFGTGPEKLFF.

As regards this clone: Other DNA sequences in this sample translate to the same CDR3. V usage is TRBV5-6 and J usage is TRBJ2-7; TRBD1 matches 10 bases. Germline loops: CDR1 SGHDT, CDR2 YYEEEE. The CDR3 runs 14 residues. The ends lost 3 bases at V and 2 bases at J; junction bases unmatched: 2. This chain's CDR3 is CASSSGTGAYEQYF. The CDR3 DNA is TGTGCCAGCAGCTCGGGGACAGGGGCCTACGAGCAGTACTTC. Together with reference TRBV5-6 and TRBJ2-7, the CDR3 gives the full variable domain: DAGVTQSPTHLIKTRGQQVTLRCSPKSGHDTVSWYQQALGQGPQFIFQYYEEEERQRGNFPDRFSGHQFPNYSSELNVNALLLGDSALYLCASSSGTGAYEQYFGPGTRLTVT.

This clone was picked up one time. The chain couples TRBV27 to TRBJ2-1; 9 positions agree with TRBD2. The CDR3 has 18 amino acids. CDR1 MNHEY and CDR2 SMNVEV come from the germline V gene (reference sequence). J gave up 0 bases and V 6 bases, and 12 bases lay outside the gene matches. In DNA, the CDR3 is TGTGCCAGCAGCCCTCGGGCTAGCGGGATCCTCTCCTACAATGAGCAGTTCTTC. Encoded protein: CASSPRASGILSYNEQFF.

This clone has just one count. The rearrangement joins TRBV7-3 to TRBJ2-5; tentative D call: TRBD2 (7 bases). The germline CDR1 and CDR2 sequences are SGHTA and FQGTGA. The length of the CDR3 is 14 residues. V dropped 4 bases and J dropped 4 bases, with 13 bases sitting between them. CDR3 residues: CASSSDGGRETQYF. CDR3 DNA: TGTGCCAGCAGCTCGGACGGGGGGCGAGAGACCCAGTACTTC.

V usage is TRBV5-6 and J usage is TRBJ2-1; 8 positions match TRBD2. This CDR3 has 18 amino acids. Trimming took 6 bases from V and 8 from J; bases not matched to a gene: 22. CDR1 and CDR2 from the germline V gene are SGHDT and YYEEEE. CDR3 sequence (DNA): TGTGCCAGCAAAATGCCGGGACACCTCGGGACTAGTAGCGATGAGCAGTTCTTC. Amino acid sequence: CASKMPGHLGTSSDEQFF.